A selection of T cell receptor beta chains follows, all from one sample in a study of cytomegalovirus exposure and HLA in healthy donors. The method was immunoSEQ multiplex PCR; TCRdb's version includes in-frame clones alone and lacks a portion of them. The sample includes approximately 70,000 clones, under 85% of them seen just once. Material: PBMCs. The receptors come from a woman aged 55-69 years in good health and CMV-seropositive. Each CDR3 is given with its conserved first and last residue. D genes are given only for firm matches. Clone size, where shown, is once, few, many, or a class for clones that have expanded.

j_call: TRBJ2-7
v_call: TRBV19
clone_size: NA
d_call: NA
cdr3_nt: TGTGCCACCCGAGCACAGTCCTACGAGCAGTACTTC
cdr3_aa: CATRAQSYEQYF

j_call: TRBJ1-5
v_call: TRBV6-1
clone_size: few
d_call: NA
cdr3_nt: TGTGCCAGCAGAGCCGGAGGAAGCAATCAGCCCCAGCATTTT
cdr3_aa: CASRAGGSNQPQHF

j_call: TRBJ1-1
v_call: TRBV18
clone_size: NA
d_call: TRBD1
cdr3_nt: TGTGCCAGCTCATTGACAGGGGAGGCTTTCTTT
cdr3_aa: CASSLTGEAFF

j_call: TRBJ2-2
v_call: TRBV6-6
clone_size: NA
d_call: NA
cdr3_nt: TGTGCCAGCAACGGGGGAACGGGCGGGGAGCTGTTTTTT
cdr3_aa: CASNGGTGGELFF

j_call: TRBJ2-5
v_call: TRBV7-9
clone_size: NA
d_call: TRBD2
cdr3_nt: TGTGCCAGCAGCTTCCGCGGGAGGGCCACGGAGACCCAGTACTTC
cdr3_aa: CASSFRGRATETQYF

j_call: TRBJ2-7
v_call: TRBV9
clone_size: medium-sized
d_call: NA
cdr3_nt: TGTGCCAGCAGCGAAACTCCCACGGAGCGCTACGAGCAGTACTTC
cdr3_aa: CASSETPTERYEQYF

j_call: TRBJ2-1
v_call: TRBV7-2
clone_size: NA
d_call: TRBD2
cdr3_nt: TGTGCCAGCAGCTTAGCGGGACTAGGCTCCTACAATGAGCAGTTCTTC
cdr3_aa: CASSLAGLGSYNEQFF

j_call: TRBJ1-3
v_call: TRBV6-1
clone_size: NA
d_call: NA
cdr3_nt: TGTGCCACTGGGCAGGGGCCCTCTGGAAACACCATATATTTT
cdr3_aa: CATGQGPSGNTIYF

j_call: TRBJ1-6
v_call: TRBV5-1
clone_size: NA
d_call: NA
cdr3_nt: TGCGCCAGCAGCTTGGCCGGGGAGGGTCCACGGTCACCCCTCCACTTT
cdr3_aa: CASSLAGEGPRSPLHF

j_call: TRBJ1-2
v_call: TRBV6-6
clone_size: NA
d_call: TRBD1
cdr3_nt: TGTGCCAGCAGTCCCGGGACAGGGGTATTTAGTGGCTACACCTTC
cdr3_aa: CASSPGTGVFSGYTF

j_call: TRBJ1-1
v_call: TRBV6-5
clone_size: few
d_call: NA
cdr3_nt: TGTGCCAGCAGGCAAGGGAGCTTGGGGAACACTGAAGCTTTCTTT
cdr3_aa: CASRQGSLGNTEAFF

j_call: TRBJ1-4
v_call: TRBV7-2
clone_size: NA
d_call: NA
cdr3_nt: TGTGCCAGCAGTCCCTCTCGGGTCGGCTATGAAAAACTGTTTTTT
cdr3_aa: CASSPSRVGYEKLFF

j_call: TRBJ1-2
v_call: TRBV2
clone_size: few
d_call: TRBD1
cdr3_nt: TGTGCCAGCAGTGTTGGGGACAGGCTTGCTGGCTACACCTTC
cdr3_aa: CASSVGDRLAGYTF

j_call: TRBJ2-5
v_call: TRBV13
clone_size: NA
d_call: NA
cdr3_nt: TGTGCCAGCAGCCTGAACAGAGAAGAGACCCAGTACTTC
cdr3_aa: CASSLNREETQYF

j_call: TRBJ1-1
v_call: TRBV5-5
clone_size: NA
d_call: NA
cdr3_nt: TGTGCCAGCAGCTTGAGGTTCTACAGGCGGCTGAACACTGAAGCTTTCTTT
cdr3_aa: CASSLRFYRRLNTEAFF

j_call: TRBJ1-2
v_call: TRBV19
clone_size: few
d_call: NA
cdr3_nt: TGTGCCAGTAGTATGGATTGGGCGGGCAGCTATGGCTACACCTTC
cdr3_aa: CASSMDWAGSYGYTF

j_call: TRBJ2-3
v_call: TRBV7-2
clone_size: NA
d_call: NA
cdr3_nt: TGTGCCAGCAGCTTCCCCGCTAGTGTAGATACGCAGTATTTT
cdr3_aa: CASSFPASVDTQYF

j_call: TRBJ2-3
v_call: TRBV10-3
clone_size: NA
d_call: NA
cdr3_nt: TGTGCCATCAGCCGAGAGGGGGAGGGAGATACGCAGTATTTT
cdr3_aa: CAISREGEGDTQYF

j_call: TRBJ1-3
v_call: TRBV4-1
clone_size: NA
d_call: NA
cdr3_nt: TGCGCCAGCAGCCCCGAAGCGGGTCCCTCCGGAAACACCATATATTTT
cdr3_aa: CASSPEAGPSGNTIYF

j_call: TRBJ2-5
v_call: TRBV5-1
clone_size: NA
d_call: NA
cdr3_nt: TGCGCCAGCAGCTTGGATCTACAAGAGACCCAGTACTTC
cdr3_aa: CASSLDLQETQYF

j_call: TRBJ1-2
v_call: TRBV7-9
clone_size: NA
d_call: TRBD1
cdr3_nt: TGTGCCAGCAGCCTGACAGGGGTTAACTATGGCTACACCTTC
cdr3_aa: CASSLTGVNYGYTF

j_call: TRBJ2-2
v_call: TRBV10-3
clone_size: few
d_call: TRBD2
cdr3_nt: TGTGCCATCAGAACGACTAGCGGACAGAACACCGGGGAGCTGTTTTTT
cdr3_aa: CAIRTTSGQNTGELFF

j_call: TRBJ1-4
v_call: TRBV7-2
clone_size: NA
d_call: TRBD1
cdr3_nt: TGTGCCAGCAGTTCCGGGACAGCTAATGAAAAACTGTTTTTT
cdr3_aa: CASSSGTANEKLFF

j_call: TRBJ2-7
v_call: TRBV15
clone_size: NA
d_call: TRBD2
cdr3_nt: TGTGCCACCAGCAGAGATACCTCCGGGACTAGATCCTACGAGCAGTACTTC
cdr3_aa: CATSRDTSGTRSYEQYF

j_call: TRBJ1-2
v_call: TRBV11-2
clone_size: NA
d_call: NA
cdr3_nt: TGTGCCAGCAGCTTAGATCGGTGGAGCACTAACTATGGCTACACCTTC
cdr3_aa: CASSLDRWSTNYGYTF

j_call: TRBJ2-3
v_call: TRBV27
clone_size: NA
d_call: NA
cdr3_nt: TGTGCCAGCCGTCGACTAGGTACAGATACGCAGTATTTT
cdr3_aa: CASRRLGTDTQYF

j_call: TRBJ2-2
v_call: TRBV11-3
clone_size: once
d_call: NA
cdr3_nt: TGTGCCAGCAGCCCCCGGACGGGGAGGACCGGGGAGCTGTTTTTT
cdr3_aa: CASSPRTGRTGELFF

j_call: TRBJ2-3
v_call: TRBV10-3
clone_size: NA
d_call: NA
cdr3_nt: TGTGCCATCAGTGGGGAGGCTAGCACAGATACGCAGTATTTT
cdr3_aa: CAISGEASTDTQYF

j_call: TRBJ1-4
v_call: TRBV28
clone_size: NA
d_call: TRBD1
cdr3_nt: TGTGCCAGCACCCCGCCCGGGACAGGGGCTTCTAATGAAAAACTGTTTTTT
cdr3_aa: CASTPPGTGASNEKLFF

j_call: TRBJ1-2
v_call: TRBV30
clone_size: NA
d_call: NA
cdr3_nt: TGTGCCTGGAGTGTCGTCAGGGGCGGCTACACCTTC
cdr3_aa: CAWSVVRGGYTF

j_call: TRBJ1-1
v_call: TRBV7-8
clone_size: few
d_call: TRBD1
cdr3_nt: TGTGCCAGCAGCCCCTTGACAGGGGTGATAACTGAAGCTTTCTTT
cdr3_aa: CASSPLTGVITEAFF

j_call: TRBJ1-4
v_call: TRBV19
clone_size: NA
d_call: TRBD1
cdr3_nt: TGTGCCAGTAGTCCCACTCTCCGGGACAGGGTGGCTGAAAAACTGTTTTTT
cdr3_aa: CASSPTLRDRVAEKLFF

j_call: TRBJ2-3
v_call: TRBV6-4
clone_size: NA
d_call: NA
cdr3_nt: TGTGCCAGCAGTGCCCGACTAACTAGCACAGATACGCAGTATTTT
cdr3_aa: CASSARLTSTDTQYF

j_call: TRBJ2-3
v_call: TRBV4-1
clone_size: NA
d_call: TRBD1
cdr3_nt: TGCGCCAGCAGCCACTATGGGACAGGCGCAGATACGCAGTATTTT
cdr3_aa: CASSHYGTGADTQYF

j_call: TRBJ1-2
v_call: TRBV5-1
clone_size: NA
d_call: TRBD1
cdr3_nt: TGCGCCAGCAGCTCTGACAGGGGACCTAACTATGGCTACACCTTC
cdr3_aa: CASSSDRGPNYGYTF

j_call: TRBJ2-2
v_call: TRBV11-1
clone_size: NA
d_call: TRBD1
cdr3_nt: TGTGCCAGCAGCTTAGGCGCCGGGACAGTGGGCACCGGGGAGCTGTTTTTT
cdr3_aa: CASSLGAGTVGTGELFF

j_call: TRBJ2-3
v_call: TRBV5-1
clone_size: once
d_call: NA
cdr3_nt: TGCGCCAGCAGCTCAGGGGGGTTAGACACAGATACGCAGTATTTT
cdr3_aa: CASSSGGLDTDTQYF

j_call: TRBJ1-1
v_call: TRBV11-3
clone_size: NA
d_call: TRBD1
cdr3_nt: TGTGCCAGCAGTCCAACAGGGGGAAACACTGAAGCTTTCTTT
cdr3_aa: CASSPTGGNTEAFF

j_call: TRBJ1-2
v_call: TRBV28
clone_size: NA
d_call: TRBD1
cdr3_nt: TGTGCCAGCAGCACTCCGGGACAGGGGGCTAATGGCTACACCTTC
cdr3_aa: CASSTPGQGANGYTF

j_call: TRBJ1-2
v_call: TRBV21-1
clone_size: NA
d_call: NA
cdr3_nt: TGTGCCAGCAGCTCCCCCGACTATGGCTACACCTTC
cdr3_aa: CASSSPDYGYTF

j_call: TRBJ2-1
v_call: TRBV11-2
clone_size: few
d_call: NA
cdr3_nt: TGTGCCAGCAGCTTGGTAAGCGGCGCGTACAATGAGCAGTTCTTC
cdr3_aa: CASSLVSGAYNEQFF

j_call: TRBJ1-1
v_call: TRBV6-1
clone_size: NA
d_call: NA
cdr3_nt: TGTGCCAGCAGTCTCCAGCGGGAAACGAACACTGAAGCTTTCTTT
cdr3_aa: CASSLQRETNTEAFF

j_call: TRBJ2-5
v_call: TRBV19
clone_size: NA
d_call: NA
cdr3_nt: TGTGCCAGTAGTATCCGCAGGGAAGAGACCCAGTACTTC
cdr3_aa: CASSIRREETQYF

j_call: TRBJ1-1
v_call: TRBV18
clone_size: NA
d_call: NA
cdr3_nt: TGTGCCAGCTCACCTGCGGGGGGAGTGAATACTTTCTTT
cdr3_aa: CASSPAGGVNTFF

j_call: TRBJ2-3
v_call: TRBV5-1
clone_size: NA
d_call: NA
cdr3_nt: TGCGCCAGCAGCTGGGGGGGCAGGAGCACAGATACGCAGTATTTT
cdr3_aa: CASSWGGRSTDTQYF

j_call: TRBJ1-5
v_call: TRBV19
clone_size: few
d_call: TRBD1
cdr3_nt: TGTGCCAGTACCGACAGGGCACTCAATCAGCCCCAGCATTTT
cdr3_aa: CASTDRALNQPQHF

j_call: TRBJ2-2
v_call: TRBV5-6
clone_size: NA
d_call: TRBD2
cdr3_nt: TGTGCCAGCAGCTTTATCCGGGGGGGTTTGAACAGCTTCTTCGGGGAGCTGTTTTTT
cdr3_aa: CASSFIRGGLNSFFGELFF